The clone carrying this T cell receptor beta chain was picked up a small number of times. The data originate from a study of identical twins. The CDR3 totals 13 residues. Germline lookup yields CDR1 DFQATT and CDR2 SNEGSKA (reference sequence). V lost 6 bases to trimming and J lost 6 bases; unmatched junction nucleotides: 9. Each CDR3 protein gets one entry after TCRdb re-called the 5' RACE reads with MiXCR. The sample holds hundreds of thousands of distinct CDR3 sequences, less than 8% seen once. This sample was also put to use in a study of yellow fever vaccine responses in identical twins.

This sequence joins TRBV20-1 and TRBJ2-3, with 7 bases identical to TRBD2. Sequencing was carried out using memory (CD45RO+) T cells sorted from blood. This TCR was sampled from a woman in her late teens or twenties in good health. The CDR3 loop reads CSASGGFSDTQYF. The CDR3 DNA reads TGCAGTGCGTCCGGGGGGTTCAGCGATACGCAGTATTTT.